Below are 9 T cell receptor beta chains sequenced from a single sample in a study of OX40 agonist ivuxolimab in advanced cancers. Only in-frame clones appear in the TCRdb table, and some are missing; sequencing was by immunoSEQ multiplex PCR. The table has some 74,000 clones, 90% to 95% seen once; the top ten hold around 10%. The sample consisted of CD4+ or CD8+ T cells sorted from blood, taken in a trial of the OX40 agonist ivuxolimab. These receptors all come from an adult with an advanced solid tumor such as melanoma, head and neck, liver or kidney cancer.

V usage is TRBV7-2 and J usage is TRBJ1-1; 11 bases match TRBD1. The CDR3 extends over 12 amino acids. The germline CDR1 and CDR2 sequences are SGHTA and FQGNSA. J lost 10 bases, V lost 6 bases, and 4 bases had no gene match. For the CDR3, the DNA is TGTGCCAGCAGTCAGGGACAGGGGGGAGCTTTCTTT. It yields the protein CASSQGQGGAFF.

V and J are TRBV12-5 and TRBJ1-1; D is ambiguous. Trimming pared 5 bases from V and 5 bases from J, leaving 9 bases between. The germline CDR1 and CDR2 sequences are LGHNT and FRNRAP. The CDR3 loop spans 12 amino acids. The CDR3 region is CASGLGWTEAFF. For the CDR3, the DNA is TGTGCTAGTGGTCTAGGGTGGACTGAAGCTTTCTTT.

The rearrangement links TRBV4-1 to TRBJ1-3; a possible D gene is TRBD1 (5 bases). This CDR3 region has 16 residues. Germline CDR1 is MGHRA and CDR2 is YSYEKL. Between the trimmed V and J ends, which lost 3 bases and 0 bases, there was a span of 12 bases. CDR3 in DNA: TGCGCCAGCAGCCAGGGGCTTCTGAGCTCTGGAAACACCATATATTTT. This gives the protein CASSQGLLSSGNTIYF.

This chain uses TRBV7-3 with TRBJ2-7; TRBD1 agrees at 9 bases. Trimming took 8 bases from V and 0 from J; bases not matched to a gene: 5. The CDR3 has 14 amino acids. In germline, CDR1 is SGHTA, CDR2 FQGTGA. The CDR3 DNA sequence: TGTGCCAGCGCGACGGGACAGGGCTCCTACGAGCAGTACTTC. Amino acid sequence: CASATGQGSYEQYF.

The gene calls are TRBV28 and TRBJ2-3, with TRBD2 matching over 8 bases. Germline V gene data show CDR1 as MDHEN and CDR2 as SYDVKM. CDR3 length: 13 residues. Unmatched junction bases numbered 5, after V lost 8 bases and J lost 4 bases. DNA of the CDR3: TGTGCCAGCGCGAGCGGGAGTTCAGATACGCAGTATTTT. This encodes CASASGSSDTQYF.

This clone was detected only once. V and J are TRBV11-2 and TRBJ2-1, with D possibly matching TRBD2 (6 bases). V lost 1 base to trimming and J lost 5 bases, with 15 bases between them. This CDR3 region has 16 residues. Germline V gene lookup returns CDR1 SGHAT and CDR2 FQNNGV. This CDR3 is CASSLVSRGPNNEQFF. CDR3 nucleotides: TGTGCCAGCAGCTTAGTTTCGCGGGGCCCTAACAATGAGCAGTTCTTC. Full variable domain (remainder filled in from reference TRBV11-2 and TRBJ2-1): EAGVAQSPRYKIIEKRQSVAFWCNPISGHATLYWYQQILGQGPKLLIQFQNNGVVDDSQLPKDRFSAERLKGVDSTLKIQPAKLEDSAVYLCASSLVSRGPNNEQFFGPGTRLTVL.

The gene calls are TRBV7-2 and TRBJ2-7; D gene uncertain. The length of the CDR3 is 15 residues. Germline V gene lookup returns CDR1 SGHTA and CDR2 FQGNSA. Trimming took off 5 bases at V and 4 bases at J, with 18 bases between the two ends. CDR3 in amino acids: CASSPPEDYTYEQYF. The CDR3 DNA reads TGTGCCAGCAGCCCTCCTGAGGATTATACATACGAGCAGTACTTC.

The chain combines TRBV6-5 with TRBJ1-2; D is perhaps TRBD1 (5 bases). The V and J ends lost 0 bases and 4 bases respectively, with 12 bases between them. This CDR3 region has 15 residues. Per the germline V gene, CDR1 is MNHEY and CDR2 is SVGAGI. CDR3 protein: CASSYSVDSRYGYTF. In nucleotides, the CDR3 is TGTGCCAGCAGTTACTCCGTAGACAGTCGCTATGGCTACACCTTC.

The chain uses TRBV6-5 and TRBJ2-5, with TRBD1 as a possible D gene (5 bases). The J call is in doubt because the DNA end fits TRBJ2-7 better. Per germline, CDR1 MNHEY and CDR2 SVGAGI. The CDR3 covers 14 residues. The CDR3 is CASSMDKGHYEQYF. CDR3 nucleotide sequence: TGTGCCAGCAGTATGGACAAAGGGCACTACGAGCAGTACTTC.